The source of this TCR beta chain is a study of regulatory dendritic cells for organ transplantation. Findings and caveats of the study: Considerable individual heterogeneity was seen in alloreactive memory CD8+ T cells. Resting memory CD8+ T cells held the most alloreactive clonotypes. Naive CD4+ and CD8+ repertoires were highly diverse; memory CD8+ was most oligoclonal.

Sequenced by immunoSEQ multiplex PCR; TCRdb stores in-frame clones only, minus some. The table has under 35,000 clones, about four fifths seen once. The germline CDR1 and CDR2 sequences are SGHNT and YYREEE (reference sequence). The length of the CDR3 is 15 residues. Between the trimmed V and J ends, which lost 4 bases and 0 bases, there was a span of 13 bases. This clone was seen a single time. Its matching antigen is unknown. This chain connects TRBV5-4 to TRBJ1-2; possible D gene TRBD1, 6 bases. Sequenced material: naive CD8+ T cells from blood. Stated subset: CD45RA+ naive T cells. This receptor was taken from a human donor in good health. CDR3 in amino acids: CASSPGHTTNYGYTF. The CDR3 nucleotides read TGTGCCAGCAGCCCGGGACACACAACTAACTATGGCTACACCTTC.